This T cell receptor (beta chain) was identified during a study of identical twins. Trimming left V 2 bases short and J 6 bases short, with 8 bases between. There are 13 residues in the CDR3. TCRdb reanalysed the 5' RACE reads using MiXCR and keeps one entry per CDR3 protein. The sample has roughly 770,000 distinct CDR3 sequences; over 15% are singletons. This clonotype was recorded at least ten times. The data also belong to a second study, concerning T cells expressing NK-cell markers. As reported in that work: Six donors had dominant NKG2C+ clonotypes that comprised about 1.0-7.5% of their CD8+ T cells.

The chain uses TRBV12-3 or TRBV12-4 and TRBJ2-1; D unclear. Sequenced material: PBMCs. The sequence was obtained from a woman aged 18-29 years in good health. In nucleotides, the CDR3 is TGTGCCAGCAGTTTACTAGATTCCAATGAGCAGTTCTTC. It codes for CASSLLDSNEQFF.